These 21 T cell receptor beta chains were all obtained from the same sample, sequenced in a study of cytomegalovirus exposure and HLA in healthy donors. Generated by immunoSEQ multiplex PCR, the TCRdb table keeps only in-frame clones and is missing some. The sample yields roughly 170,000 clones, 65% to 85% seen once. The sequencing input was PBMCs. Receptors were obtained from a woman under 30 in good health and CMV-seropositive.

This clone occurred many times. This chain connects TRBV5-1 to TRBJ2-2; TRBD2 might be the D (6 bases). Deletions cut 3 bases from V and 1 base from J, with 13 bases between. The CDR3 contains 16 residues. Germline V gives CDR1 SGHRS, CDR2 YFSETQ. CDR3 protein: CASSSPSEGNTGELFF. The CDR3 DNA follows: TGCGCCAGCAGCTCCCCTAGCGAGGGGAACACCGGGGAGCTGTTTTTT. Supplemented by reference TRBV5-1 and TRBJ2-2, the full variable domain reads KAGVTQTPRYLIKTRGQQVTLSCSPISGHRSVSWYQQTPGQGLQFLFEYFSETQRNKGNFPGRFSGRQFSNSRSEMNVSTLELGDSALYLCASSSPSEGNTGELFFGEGSRLTVL.

The chain couples TRBV7-9 to TRBJ2-7, with a weak D call TRBD1 (5 bases). From germline, CDR1 is SEHNR and CDR2 FQNEAQ (reference sequence). This CDR3 has 15 amino acids. V lost 1 base, J lost 4 bases, and 14 bases lay in between. Here the CDR3 reads CASSLGRGAEYEQYF. The CDR3 region has the DNA TGTGCCAGCAGCTTAGGAAGGGGCGCGGAATACGAGCAGTACTTC.

This rearrangement joins TRBV9 to TRBJ1-1; D gene uncertain. This CDR3 is built from 14 residues. Trimming took 0 bases from V and 5 from J, leaving 11 bases between them. Germline V gives CDR1 SGDLS, CDR2 YYNGEE. CDR3 loop: CASSVGDGMTEAFF. CDR3 DNA sequence: TGTGCCAGCAGCGTAGGTGACGGGATGACTGAAGCTTTCTTT.

Only one count was recorded for this clone. The rearrangement links TRBV10-3 to TRBJ1-2; TRBD1 aligns across 10 bases. V shed 4 bases, J shed 4 bases, and the junction held 3 bases outside the gene matches. The CDR3 totals 14 residues. The germline CDR1 and CDR2 sequences are ENHRY and SYGVKD. This CDR3 reads CAISGQGASYGYTF. The DNA for the CDR3 is TGTGCCATCAGTGGACAGGGGGCGAGCTATGGCTACACCTTC.

This clone has more than one count but fewer than ten. This chain joins TRBV4-2 and TRBJ2-1; TRBD2 agrees at 11 bases. Looked up from germline, CDR1 is LGHNA and CDR2 is YNFKEQ. The CDR3 contains 15 residues. V lost 2 bases and J lost 9; bases outside the gene matches: 6. This CDR3 reads CASSQTTGTSGEQFF. The CDR3 DNA follows: TGTGCCAGCAGCCAAACAACCGGGACTAGCGGTGAGCAGTTCTTC.

This chain links TRBV11-2 with TRBJ2-3; unclear D gene. Trimming removed 3 bases from V and 11 bases from J, with 12 bases in between. Germline lookup yields CDR1 SGHAT and CDR2 FQNNGV. The CDR3 consists of 12 residues. The CDR3 DNA reads as TGTGCCAGCAGCTTCAACGGAGTAGGGCAGTATTTT. It translates to CASSFNGVGQYF.

The chain is built from TRBV7-9 and TRBJ1-1; tentative D call: TRBD1 (6 bases). The V and J ends lost 4 bases and 2 bases respectively, with 11 bases between them. CDR3 length: 14 residues. Per the germline V gene, CDR1 is SEHNR and CDR2 is FQNEAQ (reference sequence). The CDR3 DNA reads TGTGCCAGCAGCTCTCAGACAGGCAACACTGAAGCTTTCTTT. Its protein product is CASSSQTGNTEAFF.

V is TRBV19 and J is TRBJ1-1, with 9 positions matching TRBD1. After removal of 5 bases from V and 5 bases from J, the junction contained 6 bases not matched to a gene. CDR1 LNHDA and CDR2 SQIVND come from the germline V gene (reference sequence). The CDR3 has 14 amino acids. The CDR3 here is CASSLQGALTEAFF. In DNA form, the CDR3 reads TGTGCCAGTAGTTTACAGGGGGCATTGACTGAAGCTTTCTTT. The complete variable domain, with remaining parts taken from reference TRBV19 and TRBJ1-1, reads DGGITQSPKYLFRKEGQNVTLSCEQNLNHDAMYWYRQDPGQGLRLIYYSQIVNDFQKGDIAEGYSVSREKKESFPLTVTSAQKNPTAFYLCASSLQGALTEAFFGQGTRLTVV.

This clone showed up just a few times. The rearrangement links TRBV6-4 to TRBJ2-2; possibly TRBD2 for D (5 bases). V was clipped by 5 bases and J by 7 bases, with 11 bases between them. Germline values: CDR1 MRHNA, CDR2 SNTAGT. The length of the CDR3 is 13 residues. CDR3 residues: CASSPEGYGELFF. CDR3 nucleotide sequence: TGTGCCAGCAGTCCCGAGGGTTACGGGGAGCTGTTTTTT.

This chain uses TRBV28 with TRBJ1-2; 10 bases line up with TRBD1. The junction had 11 bases not matched to a gene; V was cut back by 4 bases and J by 12 bases. This CDR3 is 14 amino acids long. CDR1 and CDR2 (germline): MDHEN, SYDVKM. The CDR3 is CASSSPGQGFGDTF. The CDR3 DNA reads TGTGCCAGCAGTTCCCCGGGACAGGGGTTCGGGGACACCTTC.

The CDR3 is CASSFDGRGYEKLFF. The CDR3 DNA sequence: TGCGCCAGCAGCTTTGACGGGAGAGGGTATGAAAAACTGTTTTTT. This chain uses TRBV5-1 with TRBJ1-4; D gene unclear. CDR1 and CDR2 (germline): SGHRS, YFSETQ. CDR3 length equals 15 residues. The V and J ends lost 2 bases and 6 bases respectively, with 14 bases between them.

The genes are TRBV5-5 and TRBJ1-1; D not resolved. Deletions cut 3 bases from V and 4 bases from J, with 16 bases between. Looked up from germline, CDR1 is SGHKS and CDR2 is YYEKEE (reference sequence). The CDR3 loop spans 15 amino acids. The CDR3 coding sequence is TGTGCCAGCAGCTACACTACCCTGGGAGGCACTGAAGCTTTCTTT. Its protein product is CASSYTTLGGTEAFF.

This clone has a single count. The chain employs TRBV5-4 and TRBJ2-5, with 14 nucleotides matching TRBD2. The V and J ends lost 5 bases and 2 bases, in that order; junction bases with no gene match: 2. The germline V gene encodes CDR1 SGHNT and CDR2 YYREEE (reference sequence). The CDR3 loop spans 15 amino acids. The CDR3 protein is CASSGLAGGQETQYF. The CDR3 bases are TGTGCCAGCAGTGGACTAGCGGGGGGACAAGAGACCCAGTACTTC.

The gene calls are TRBV18 and TRBJ1-2; D uncertain. V was pared by 2 bases and J by 8 bases, with 12 bases between. Looked up from germline, CDR1 is KGHSH and CDR2 is LQKENI. The CDR3 consists of 13 residues. CDR3 sequence (DNA): TGTGCCAGCTCACCAAAGGCGGGAGGAGGCTACACCTTC. It codes for CASSPKAGGGYTF.

In its sample, this clone was seen a few times. The rearrangement links TRBV6-6 to TRBJ1-2; TRBD1 matches 8 bases. The CDR3 covers 16 residues. Germline V gene lookup returns CDR1 MNHNY and CDR2 SVGAGI (reference sequence). V lost 6 bases, J lost 8 bases, and 17 bases stayed unmatched. The CDR3 here is CASSQDRTGKGEGYTF. Written as DNA, the CDR3 is TGTGCCAGCAGCCAAGATCGGACAGGGAAGGGGGAGGGCTACACCTTC.

This clone was seen just once. The chain links TRBV5-1 to TRBJ1-3; weak D call: TRBD1 (5 bases). Germline CDR1 is SGHRS and CDR2 is YFSETQ. V was pared by 10 bases and J by 0 bases, with 20 bases between. The CDR3 loop spans 16 amino acids. CDR3 DNA sequence: TGCGCCCACCGTCGGGGACTCCAGTTCTCTGGAAACACCATATATTTT. This sequence encodes CAHRRGLQFSGNTIYF.

The chain uses TRBV13 and TRBJ1-2; D might be TRBD1 (5 bases). The V and J ends lost 5 bases and 3 bases respectively, with 19 bases between them. Germline CDR1 reads PRHDT; CDR2 reads FYEKMQ (reference sequence). The CDR3 runs 16 residues. As DNA, the CDR3 is TGTGCCAGCAGCCTGCCTTACGGGACGGGGGACTATGGCTACACCTTC. Translated: CASSLPYGTGDYGYTF.

The rearrangement links TRBV9 to TRBJ2-3, with a possible D match to TRBD2 (6 bases). V was pared by 1 base and J by 2 bases, with 14 bases between. This CDR3 comprises 16 residues. Germline values: CDR1 SGDLS, CDR2 YYNGEE. The CDR3 nucleotides read TGTGCCAGCAGCGTATGGGTGGGGGGAAACACAGATACGCAGTATTTT. Its protein is CASSVWVGGNTDTQYF.

The chain is built from TRBV4-2 and TRBJ2-7, with 14 bases aligning to TRBD2. Germline V gene data show CDR1 as LGHNA and CDR2 as YNFKEQ. V shed 4 bases, J shed 4 bases, and the junction held 12 bases outside the gene matches. The CDR3 has 18 amino acids. CDR3 sequence (DNA): TGTGCCAGCAGCCCCAAGATTGGGACTAGCGGGGGTATGTACGAGCAGTACTTC. It yields the protein CASSPKIGTSGGMYEQYF.

The chain recombines TRBV6-5 with TRBJ1-2, with D possibly TRBD1 on 6 matching bases. The germline V gene encodes CDR1 MNHEY and CDR2 SVGAGI. V was clipped by 6 bases and J by 4 bases, with 18 bases between them. The CDR3 consists of 15 residues. The CDR3 sequence: CASSPPNQGTYGYTF. The CDR3 nucleotides read TGTGCCAGCAGCCCCCCCAATCAGGGGACCTATGGCTACACCTTC.

The rearrangement joins TRBV5-4 to TRBJ1-5, with 7 positions matching TRBD1. Germline CDR1 is SGHNT and CDR2 is YYREEE (reference sequence). The CDR3 has 16 residues. V lost 4 bases, J lost 2 bases, and 9 bases stayed unmatched. The CDR3 is CASSRWDSSGNQPQHF. The CDR3 DNA follows: TGTGCCAGCAGCAGGTGGGACAGTTCGGGCAATCAGCCCCAGCATTTT.